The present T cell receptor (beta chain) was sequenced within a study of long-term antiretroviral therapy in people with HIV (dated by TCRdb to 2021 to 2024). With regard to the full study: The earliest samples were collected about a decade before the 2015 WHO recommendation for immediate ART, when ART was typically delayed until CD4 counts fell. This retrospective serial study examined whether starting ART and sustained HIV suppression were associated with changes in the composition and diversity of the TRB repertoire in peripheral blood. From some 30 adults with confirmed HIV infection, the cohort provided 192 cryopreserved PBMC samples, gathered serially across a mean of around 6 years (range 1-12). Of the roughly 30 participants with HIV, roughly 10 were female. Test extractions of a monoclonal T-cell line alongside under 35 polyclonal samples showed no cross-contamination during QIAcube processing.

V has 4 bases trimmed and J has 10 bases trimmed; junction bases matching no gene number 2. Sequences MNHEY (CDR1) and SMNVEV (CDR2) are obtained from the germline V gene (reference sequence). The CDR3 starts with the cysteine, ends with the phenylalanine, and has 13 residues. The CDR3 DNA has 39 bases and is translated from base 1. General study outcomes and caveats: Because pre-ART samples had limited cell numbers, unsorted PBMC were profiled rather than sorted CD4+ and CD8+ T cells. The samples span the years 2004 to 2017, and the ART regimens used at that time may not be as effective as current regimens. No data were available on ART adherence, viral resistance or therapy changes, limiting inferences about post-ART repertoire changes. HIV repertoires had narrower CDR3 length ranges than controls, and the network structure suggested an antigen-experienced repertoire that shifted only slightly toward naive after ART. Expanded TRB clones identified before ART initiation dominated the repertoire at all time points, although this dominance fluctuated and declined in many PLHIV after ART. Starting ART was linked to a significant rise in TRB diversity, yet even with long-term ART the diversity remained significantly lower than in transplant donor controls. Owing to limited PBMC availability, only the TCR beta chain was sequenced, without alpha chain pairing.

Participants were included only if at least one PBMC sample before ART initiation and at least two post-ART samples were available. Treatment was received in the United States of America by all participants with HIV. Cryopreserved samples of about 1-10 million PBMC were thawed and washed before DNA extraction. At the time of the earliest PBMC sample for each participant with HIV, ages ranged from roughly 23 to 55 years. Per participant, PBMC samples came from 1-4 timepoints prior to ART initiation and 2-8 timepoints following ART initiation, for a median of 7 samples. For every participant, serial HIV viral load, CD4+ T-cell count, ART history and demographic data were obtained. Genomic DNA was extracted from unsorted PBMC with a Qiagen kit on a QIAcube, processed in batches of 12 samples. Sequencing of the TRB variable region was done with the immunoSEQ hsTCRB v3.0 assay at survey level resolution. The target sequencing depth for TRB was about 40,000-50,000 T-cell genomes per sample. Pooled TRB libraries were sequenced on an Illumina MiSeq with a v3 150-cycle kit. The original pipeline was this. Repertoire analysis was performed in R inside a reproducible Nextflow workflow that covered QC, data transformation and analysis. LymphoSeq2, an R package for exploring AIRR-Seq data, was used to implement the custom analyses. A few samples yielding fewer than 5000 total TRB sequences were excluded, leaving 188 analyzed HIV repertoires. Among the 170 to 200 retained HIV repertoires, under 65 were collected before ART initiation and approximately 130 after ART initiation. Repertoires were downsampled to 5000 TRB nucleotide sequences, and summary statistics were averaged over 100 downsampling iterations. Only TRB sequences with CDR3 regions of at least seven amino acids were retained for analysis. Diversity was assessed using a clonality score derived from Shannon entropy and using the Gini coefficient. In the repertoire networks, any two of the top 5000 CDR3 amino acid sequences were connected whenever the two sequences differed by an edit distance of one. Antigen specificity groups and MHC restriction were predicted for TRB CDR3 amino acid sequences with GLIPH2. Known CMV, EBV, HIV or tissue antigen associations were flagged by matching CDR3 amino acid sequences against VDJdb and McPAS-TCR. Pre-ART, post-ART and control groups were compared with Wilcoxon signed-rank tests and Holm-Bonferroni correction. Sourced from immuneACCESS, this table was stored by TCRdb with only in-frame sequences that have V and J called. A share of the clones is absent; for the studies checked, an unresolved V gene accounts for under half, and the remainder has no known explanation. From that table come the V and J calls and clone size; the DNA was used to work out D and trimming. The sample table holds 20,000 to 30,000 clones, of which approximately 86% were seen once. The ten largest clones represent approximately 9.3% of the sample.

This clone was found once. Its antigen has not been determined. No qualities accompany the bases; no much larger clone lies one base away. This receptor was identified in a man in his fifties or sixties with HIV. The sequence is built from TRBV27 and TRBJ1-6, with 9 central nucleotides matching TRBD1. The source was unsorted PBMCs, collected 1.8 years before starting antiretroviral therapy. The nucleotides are TGTGCCAGCAGTTGGACAGGGGAATCACCCCTCCACTTT. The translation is CASSWTGESPLHF.